One T cell receptor beta chain is described in this entry. Its cognate antigen is unknown. This specimen belongs to a study of a mutant IDH1 vaccine in newly diagnosed glioma. Looking at the study overall: Beginning 4-6 weeks after radiotherapy alone, or with temozolomide cycles, vaccination took place.

TCRdb's table, derived via immunoSEQ multiplex PCR, lists solely in-frame clones and lacks some. The sample records roughly 46,000 clones, 70% to 85% being singletons. Described time point: week 47, end of study. All doses held 300 ug of mutant IDH1 20-mer peptide, with topical imiquimod. Looked up from germline, CDR1 is SEHNR and CDR2 is FQNEAQ (reference sequence). The CDR3 runs 14 residues. Trimming left V 5 bases short and J 5 bases short, with 14 bases between. The chain has TRBV7-9 and TRBJ2-3, with a possible D match to TRBD1 (7 bases). This specimen consisted of PBMCs, obtained from a glioma patient whose treatment included an IDH1 peptide vaccine. The sequence was collected from a woman younger than 45 with glioma. Some clones in this sample may be carry-over from other donors' samples. The CDR3 region has the DNA TGTGCCAGCAGCCCTGGGACAGCGGGAGATACGCAGTATTTT. Translated, it gives CASSPGTAGDTQYF.